This T cell receptor (beta chain) was documented in a study of identical twins. Each CDR3 protein is one row after TCRdb ran MiXCR on the 5' RACE reads. This sample has over 550,000 distinct CDR3 sequences, with under 8.5% found just once. In its sample, this clonotype was seen a few times. The V gene lost 7 bases and the J gene lost 4 bases, with 19 bases spanning the gap. The CDR3 loop spans 16 amino acids. Germline-derived CDR1 and CDR2 are SGHNT and YENEEA. The same data also contributed to another study, on yellow fever vaccine responses in identical twins.

This rearrangement joins TRBV11-3 to TRBJ2-2, with D perhaps matching TRBD1 or TRBD2 (6 bases each). The clonotype comes from a young woman in good health. Sequenced input: PBMCs. The CDR3 bases are TGTGCCAGCACCCTGGGGCGGGACACAGCCACCGGGGAGCTGTTTTTT. Its translation is CASTLGRDTATGELFF.